A selection of T cell receptor beta chains follows, all from one sample in a study of shared clonotypes between healthy human individuals. Sequenced by immunoSEQ multiplex PCR; TCRdb stores in-frame clones only, minus some. The sample has 2.5 million or so clones, about 92% seen once. Source material: naive CD4+ T cells sorted from blood. These receptors were taken from a man younger than 35 in good health. The CDR3 runs from the conserved cysteine through the conserved F or W. A D gene is named only where the DNA matches it firmly. Rows give clone size only sometimes, using once, few, many, or a class for an expanded clone.

length | D | J | V | size | DNA | CDR3
18 | TRBD2 | TRBJ2-5 | TRBV6-1 | once | TGTGCCAGCAGTGAAAGGGCGTCTAGCGGGGGGGCTACGCAGACCCAGTACTTC | CASSERASSGGATQTQYF
15 | - | TRBJ1-6 | TRBV9 | once | TGTGCCAGCAGCGTAACGACAGCAAATAATTCACCCCTCCACTTT | CASSVTTANNSPLHF
14 | - | TRBJ2-2 | TRBV6-4 | - | TGTGCCAGCAGACCCCAGGGTTTCACCGGGGAGCTGTTTTTT | CASRPQGFTGELFF
17 | - | TRBJ1-6 | TRBV7-9 | - | TGTGCCAGCAGCTTAGCGCCTCACGGAGGCGGTAATTCACCCCTCCACTTT | CASSLAPHGGGNSPLHF
15 | - | TRBJ1-6 | TRBV5-5 | - | TGTGCCAGCAACCAAGGGGGGCAATTAAATTCACCCCTCCACTTT | CASNQGGQLNSPLHF
14 | TRBD2 | TRBJ2-1 | TRBV19 | - | TGTGCCAGTAGTATCCCCGGGACTAGCTTTGAGCAGTTCTTC | CASSIPGTSFEQFF
14 | - | TRBJ1-6 | TRBV5-1 | - | TGCGCCAGCAGCTTACGGGCCCTTGATTCACCCCTCCACTTT | CASSLRALDSPLHF
15 | - | TRBJ2-2 | TRBV27 | - | TGTGCCAGCAGTTCCCGCAGGGTGTCCACCGGGGAGCTGTTTTTT | CASSSRRVSTGELFF
15 | TRBD1 | TRBJ2-1 | TRBV10-3 | - | TGTGCCATCAGTGATGACAGGGGGATTTACAATGAGCAGTTCTTC | CAISDDRGIYNEQFF
15 | - | TRBJ2-1 | TRBV6-6 | - | TGTGCCAGCAGTTACTCCTCGACTCTAGGGGGTGAGCAGTTCTTC | CASSYSSTLGGEQFF
14 | TRBD1 | TRBJ2-5 | TRBV19 | - | TGTGCCAGTAGTGGGACAGGTCTAGGGATGGCCCAGTACTTC | CASSGTGLGMAQYF
16 | - | TRBJ2-1 | TRBV6-6 | - | TGTGCCAGCAGTTACTCAGGTTCAACCTCCTACAATGAGCAGTTCTTC | CASSYSGSTSYNEQFF
13 | - | TRBJ2-3 | TRBV5-1 | once | TGCGCCAGCAGCAACCCCGGTGGCGATACGCAGTATTTT | CASSNPGGDTQYF
14 | TRBD1 | TRBJ1-2 | TRBV29-1 | - | TGCAGCGCCCAAGGGGGACAGGGGAACTATGGCTACACCTTC | CSAQGGQGNYGYTF